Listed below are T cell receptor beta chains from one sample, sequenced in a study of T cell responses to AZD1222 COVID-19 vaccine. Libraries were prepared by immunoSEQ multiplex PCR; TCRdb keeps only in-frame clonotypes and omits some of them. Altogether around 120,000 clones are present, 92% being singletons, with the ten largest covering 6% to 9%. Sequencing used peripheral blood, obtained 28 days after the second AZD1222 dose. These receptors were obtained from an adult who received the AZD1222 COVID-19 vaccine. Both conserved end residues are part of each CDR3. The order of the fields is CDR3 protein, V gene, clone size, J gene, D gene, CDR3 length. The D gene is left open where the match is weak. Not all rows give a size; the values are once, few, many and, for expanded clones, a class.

CASSLAGVANEQFF,TRBV7-2,.,TRBJ2-1,.,14
CSVDGTARETQYF,TRBV29-1,.,TRBJ2-5,TRBD1,13
CASSLTQDYNSPLHF,TRBV7-8,.,TRBJ1-6,.,15
CASSFTLAHEQYF,TRBV7-9,.,TRBJ2-7,.,13
CASRAVGELIYEQYF,TRBV5-1,.,TRBJ2-7,.,15
CASKGWTVNEKLFF,TRBV28,once,TRBJ1-4,.,14
CASSSAYEQYF,TRBV7-9,.,TRBJ2-7,.,11
CASSRGLALEQYF,TRBV5-6,.,TRBJ2-7,TRBD2,13
CASSLSGRIGEIQHEQYF,TRBV27,.,TRBJ2-7,.,18
CASSFYAGEETQYF,TRBV7-9,.,TRBJ2-5,.,14
CASSLQRDTEAFF,TRBV19,.,TRBJ1-1,.,13
CASSYSTSGLYYNEQFF,TRBV6-2/TRBV6-3,.,TRBJ2-1,TRBD2,17
CASSPRQVERNTEAFF,TRBV18,.,TRBJ1-1,.,16
CASSQETGSNTEAFF,TRBV4-1,.,TRBJ1-1,.,15
CASSDRNYGYTF,TRBV2,.,TRBJ1-2,.,12
CASSLSRLVTGELFF,TRBV7-9,.,TRBJ2-2,.,15
CSVAPLLAGGQFF,TRBV29-1,.,TRBJ2-1,TRBD2,13
CASSSRALSGNTIYF,TRBV3-1/TRBV3-2,.,TRBJ1-3,.,15
CASGLFSGSSYNEQFF,TRBV12-5,.,TRBJ2-1,.,16
CASSLVGTGNINQPQHF,TRBV7-2,.,TRBJ1-5,TRBD1,17
CASSLGVAGTGKGGYTF,TRBV5-1,.,TRBJ1-2,TRBD1,17
CASSDTANTRSGNTIYF,TRBV18,.,TRBJ1-3,.,17
CASSLVFSAGETQYF,TRBV7-2,.,TRBJ2-5,.,15
CASRDRGLGNTIYF,TRBV2,once,TRBJ1-3,TRBD1,14
CASSLTGTGIYGYTF,TRBV27,.,TRBJ1-2,TRBD1,15
CASSPSLLYGSNEQFF,TRBV7-2,.,TRBJ2-1,.,16
CASSRQVGLDQPQHF,TRBV11-2,.,TRBJ1-5,.,15